The text below deals with one T cell receptor (beta chain). This entry belongs to a study of cytomegalovirus exposure and HLA in healthy donors. Sequencing was performed with immunoSEQ multiplex PCR; in TCRdb, only in-frame clones are kept and a portion is missing. The sample shows approximately 160,000 clones, around 90% of them seen only once. CDR1 is SGHTS and CDR2 is YDEGEE in the germline V gene. After removal of 3 bases from V and 1 base from J, the junction contained 7 bases not matched to a gene. This CDR3 contains 17 residues. Sequencing was carried out using PBMCs. The V call is TRBV5-8, the J call TRBJ2-2, with TRBD1 matching 9 bases. The sequence was obtained from a woman aged 18-30 years in good health and CMV-seropositive. Written as DNA, the CDR3 is TGTGCCAGCAGCTCCCGGGACAGGGACCGGAACACCGGGGAGCTGTTTTTT. Translating gives CASSSRDRDRNTGELFF.